These 18 T cell receptor beta chains originate from one sample sequenced in a study of blood T cells in healthy people across ages. PCR was performed a second time for roughly 7 to 11 cycles using a sample-barcoded 5' primer and a J-beta primer mix. TCRdb reprocessed the 5' RACE reads via MiXCR and lists one record per CDR3 protein. In the table there are fewer than 750,000 distinct CDR3 sequences, around 50% of which are singletons. The sample comprised blood. All receptors derive from a man of 80 years or more in good health.

V and J are TRBV20-1 and TRBJ2-7, with no clear D. V shed 1 base and J shed 0 bases, with 16 bases lying between them. This CDR3 has 16 residues. CDR1 is DFQATT and CDR2 is SNEGSKA in the germline V gene (reference sequence). CDR3 DNA: TGCAGTGCTAGAGCCGCGCTTCGGGTTTACTCCTACGAGCAGTACTTC. This codes for CSARAALRVYSYEQYF.

A word on this clonotype: The germline gene is not matched at one end of the junction; a read error may be the cause. The rearrangement links TRBV4-3 to TRBJ2-2, with D maybe TRBD2 (6 bases). The CDR3 consists of 18 residues. Germline V lookup: CDR1 LGHNA, CDR2 YSLEER. CDR3 residues: CVSSQDVITGVNTGELFF. CDR3 bases: TGCGTCAGCAGCCAAGATGTAATAACGGGAGTGAACACCGGGGAGCTGTTTTTT.

This clonotype has just a few counts. The chain recombines TRBV7-2 with TRBJ2-5; the D call may be TRBD1 or TRBD2 (5 bases each). The J call may be incorrect, as the DNA end agrees better with TRBJ2-7. CDR1 is SGHTA and CDR2 is FQGNSA in the germline V gene. CDR3 size: 16 residues. The CDR3 sequence is CASSLKTASPGSEQYF. CDR3 DNA sequence: TGTGCCAGCAGCCTAAAAACGGCTAGCCCAGGGAGCGAGCAGTACTTC.

In this sample, this clonotype turned up many times. The genes are TRBV6-5 and TRBJ2-7; a weak D match, TRBD2 (5 bases). Looked up from germline, CDR1 is MNHEY and CDR2 is SVGAGI. This CDR3 contains 17 residues. V was pared by 6 bases and J by 0 bases, with 21 bases between. The DNA of the CDR3 is TGTGCCAGCAGCCGCCTAGCATCATTAGGGTTCTCCTACGAGCAGTACTTC. Translation gives CASSRLASLGFSYEQYF.

The CDR3 reads CASSELGARSGANVLTF. CDR3 in DNA: TGTGCCAGCAGTGAATTAGGCGCTAGAAGTGGGGCCAACGTCCTGACTTTC. The chain employs TRBV25-1 and TRBJ2-6; D is unclear. V lost 1 base and J 3 bases, leaving 13 bases between the germline ends. CDR1 and CDR2 (germline): MGHDK, SYGVNS. CDR3 length: 17 amino acids.

The rearrangement uses TRBV20-1 and TRBJ2-1; D gene uncertain. In germline, CDR1 is DFQATT, CDR2 SNEGSKA (reference sequence). The CDR3 is made up of 18 amino acids. With 0 bases removed from V and 2 bases from J, the gap between germline ends came to 20 bases. CDR3 amino acids: CSARDLRRPPAAYNEQFF. CDR3 bases: TGCAGTGCTAGAGATCTCAGGCGGCCGCCGGCGGCCTACAATGAGCAGTTCTTC.

This clonotype was detected a few times. The gene calls are TRBV6-5 and TRBJ2-7; TRBD1 matches at 10 bases. The ends lost 4 bases at V and 5 bases at J; junction bases unmatched: 8. The CDR3 runs 15 residues. Germline CDR1 reads MNHEY; CDR2 reads SVGAGI. The CDR3 bases are TGTGCCAGCAGTTCCACCGGGACAGGGGTCAACGAGCAGTACTTC. Protein sequence: CASSSTGTGVNEQYF.

The V and J genes are TRBV9 and TRBJ2-7; no definite D call. The CDR3 loop spans 11 amino acids. Germline V gene data show CDR1 as SGDLS and CDR2 as YYNGEE. V lost 3 bases, J lost 9 bases, and 10 bases lay in between. CDR3: CASSGPVGQYF. The CDR3 coding sequence is TGTGCCAGCAGCGGTCCGGTGGGGCAGTACTTC.

This clonotype was counted a few times. The chain combines TRBV10-3 with TRBJ2-2; TRBD2 matches 10 bases. CDR1 is ENHRY and CDR2 is SYGVKD in the germline V gene. J lost 1 base, V lost 7 bases, and 6 bases had no gene match. The length of the CDR3 is 16 residues. The CDR3 DNA is TGTGCCATCACTATGGGACTAGCGAGGAACACCGGGGAGCTGTTTTTT. This gives the protein CAITMGLARNTGELFF.

The rearrangement joins TRBV10-3 to TRBJ2-1; 16 nucleotides match TRBD2. The CDR3 has 17 residues. V shed 5 bases, J shed 9 bases, and the junction held 10 bases outside the gene matches. CDR1 and CDR2 (germline): ENHRY, SYGVKD. The CDR3 loop reads CAISSGLAGGGFGEQFF. The CDR3 region has the DNA TGTGCCATCAGTTCGGGACTAGCGGGAGGGGGATTTGGTGAGCAGTTCTTC.

The chain employs TRBV9 and TRBJ2-1; TRBD2 agrees at 7 bases. CDR3 length: 15 amino acids. CDR1 and CDR2 from the germline V gene are SGDLS and YYNGEE. The V segment lost 2 bases and the J segment 2 bases; nucleotides outside the gene matches: 4. The CDR3 here is CASSVLAEAYNEQFF. CDR3 bases: TGTGCCAGCAGCGTGCTAGCGGAGGCCTACAATGAGCAGTTCTTC.

This clonotype was detected many times. This chain uses TRBV28 with TRBJ2-7; no clear D gene. Germline CDR1 MDHEN, CDR2 SYDVKM. V was trimmed by 3 bases and J by 3 bases, leaving 12 bases between them. CDR3 length equals 14 residues. CDR3 loop: CASSLLQELYEQYF. CDR3 nucleotide sequence: TGTGCCAGCAGTTTGCTCCAGGAGCTCTACGAGCAGTACTTC.

The rearrangement joins TRBV3-1 to TRBJ1-2; TRBD1 aligns across 7 bases. The CDR3 sequence is 12 residues long. Germline lookup yields CDR1 LGHDT and CDR2 YNNKEL (reference sequence). V lost 6 bases to trimming and J lost 8 bases; unmatched junction nucleotides: 6. The CDR3 DNA follows: TGTGCCAGCAGAGACAGGGCGGGGGGCTACACCTTC. Translated, it gives CASRDRAGGYTF.

The chain uses TRBV6-2 or TRBV6-3 and TRBJ2-1; the match to TRBD2 covers 11 bases. Per the germline V gene, CDR1 is MNHEY and CDR2 is SVGEGT. The length of the CDR3 is 19 residues. Trimming removed 6 bases from V and 5 bases from J; junction bases left unmatched: 18. CDR3 in amino acids: CASSPPPFPSGRIHNEQFF. Written as DNA, the CDR3 is TGTGCCAGCAGCCCACCACCTTTCCCTAGCGGGAGGATTCACAATGAGCAGTTCTTC.

The chain employs TRBV30 and TRBJ1-4; the D is unclear. Per germline, CDR1 GTSNPN and CDR2 SVGIG (reference sequence). Trimming removed 4 bases from V and 4 bases from J, with 10 bases in between. The CDR3 is 13 residues long. Here the CDR3 DNA reads TGTGCCTGGAACGGCCCGATTAATGAAAAACTGTTTTTT. As protein: CAWNGPINEKLFF.

The chain uses TRBV5-5 and TRBJ2-1; D unclear. Trimming took 2 bases from V and 8 from J, leaving 8 bases between them. Germline CDR1 and CDR2: SGHKS and YYEKEE (reference sequence). CDR3 length: 12 residues. The CDR3 DNA is TGTGCCAGCAGCTTAAGAATCCATGAGCAGTTCTTC. This codes for CASSLRIHEQFF.

J is TRBJ2-1 and V is TRBV11-1; D is unresolved. In germline, CDR1 is SGHAT, CDR2 FQDESV (reference sequence). The CDR3 covers 13 residues. V lost 4 bases and J 6 bases, leaving 10 bases between the germline ends. CDR3 region: CASSSRPLNEQFF. The CDR3 DNA reads as TGTGCCAGCAGCTCACGACCCCTCAATGAGCAGTTCTTC.

This chain joins TRBV12-3 or TRBV12-4 and TRBJ2-3; perhaps TRBD1 as D (6 bases). The V gene lost 6 bases and the J gene lost 5 bases, with 18 bases spanning the gap. There are 15 residues in the CDR3. Here the CDR3 DNA reads TGTGCCAGCAGCCCGGACTGGGGGCGGGTAGATACGCAGTATTTT. Translating it yields CASSPDWGRVDTQYF.